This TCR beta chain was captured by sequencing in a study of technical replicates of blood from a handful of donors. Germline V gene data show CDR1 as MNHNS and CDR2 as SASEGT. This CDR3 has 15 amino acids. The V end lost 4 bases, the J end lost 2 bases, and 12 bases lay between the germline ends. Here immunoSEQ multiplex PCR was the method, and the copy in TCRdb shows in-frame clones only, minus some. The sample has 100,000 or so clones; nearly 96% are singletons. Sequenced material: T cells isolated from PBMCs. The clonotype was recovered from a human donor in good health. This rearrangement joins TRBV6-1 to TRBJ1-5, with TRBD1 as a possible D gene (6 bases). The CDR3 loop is CASSGGEGGNQPQHF. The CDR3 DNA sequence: TGTGCCAGCAGTGGGGGGGAGGGGGGCAATCAGCCCCAGCATTTT.